This note documents a single TCR beta chain sequence. There are 13 residues in the CDR3. Germline lookup yields CDR1 GTSNPN and CDR2 SVGIG (reference sequence). With 1 base clipped from V and 11 bases from J, the junction kept 9 bases outside the gene matches. Original data processing: Using reference gene primer amplification, nucleated cell counts were estimated. Using immunoSEQ multiplex PCR, the repertoire was profiled, and TCRdb retains in-frame clones only, with some absent. V, J and clone size were drawn from that table, and D and trimming were deduced from the DNA. The sample shows around 130,000 clones, 85% of them seen only once. This record comes from a study of blood T cell repertoires in COVID-19. Study in general: The analysed material was cDNA or gDNA that came from T cells, B-cell-depleted T cells, or PBMCs.

The chain has TRBV30 and TRBJ2-5, with TRBD2 matching over 8 bases. The origin of this receptor is a human donor in a cohort sampled during active COVID-19. Specimen: peripheral blood. CDR3 DNA: TGTGCCTGGAGTGGAGGACTTGGACTAGCACAGTACTTC. Translated, it gives CAWSGGLGLAQYF.